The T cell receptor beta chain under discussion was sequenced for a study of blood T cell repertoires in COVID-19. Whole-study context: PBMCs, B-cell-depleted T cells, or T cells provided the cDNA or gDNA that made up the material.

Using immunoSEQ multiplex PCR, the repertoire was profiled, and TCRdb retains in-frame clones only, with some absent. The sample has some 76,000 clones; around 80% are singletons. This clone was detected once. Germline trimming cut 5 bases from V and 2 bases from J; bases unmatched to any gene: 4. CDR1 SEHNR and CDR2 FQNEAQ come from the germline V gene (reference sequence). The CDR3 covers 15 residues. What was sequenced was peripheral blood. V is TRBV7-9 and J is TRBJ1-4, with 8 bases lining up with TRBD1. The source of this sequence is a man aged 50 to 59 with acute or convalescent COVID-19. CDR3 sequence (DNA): TGTGCCAGCAGCCCCCGGACAGGGACTAATGAAAAACTGTTTTTT. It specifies CASSPRTGTNEKLFF.